This section outlines one T cell receptor (beta chain) sequence together with its context. The entry originates in a study of chemoradiotherapy in HPV16-positive cancers. Repeated repertoire sampling spanned the course of chemoradiotherapy. Sequencing was performed with immunoSEQ multiplex PCR; in TCRdb, only in-frame clones are kept and a portion is missing. The table shows fewer than 40,000 clones, with 92% occurring only once. Looked up from germline, CDR1 is SGHVS and CDR2 is FQNEAQ. The V and J ends lost 5 bases and 7 bases respectively, with 24 bases between them. This CDR3 spans 17 amino acids.

The sequencing here drew on blood, taken from a patient who underwent chemoradiotherapy. This TCR was recovered from a human donor with HPV-associated anogenital cancer. J is TRBJ2-1 and V is TRBV7-8; possibly TRBD2 for D (6 bases). The CDR3 DNA reads TGTGCCAGCAGCCTGAGCGAAGGGAGGACCCTTGGGAATGAGCAGTTCTTC. It yields the protein CASSLSEGRTLGNEQFF.